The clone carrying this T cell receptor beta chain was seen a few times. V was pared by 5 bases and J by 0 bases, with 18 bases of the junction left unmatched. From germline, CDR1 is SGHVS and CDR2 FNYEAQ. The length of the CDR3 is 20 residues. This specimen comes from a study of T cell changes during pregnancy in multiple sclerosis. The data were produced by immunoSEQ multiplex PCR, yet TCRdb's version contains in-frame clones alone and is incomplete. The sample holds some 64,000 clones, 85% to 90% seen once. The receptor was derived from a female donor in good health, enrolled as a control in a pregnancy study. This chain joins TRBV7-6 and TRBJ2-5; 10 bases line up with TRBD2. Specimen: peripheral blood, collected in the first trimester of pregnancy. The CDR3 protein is CASSRPKLAGEKLYQETQYF. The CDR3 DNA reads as TGTGCCAGCAGCCGGCCGAAGCTAGCGGGGGAAAAATTGTACCAAGAGACCCAGTACTTC.